What follows describes a single T cell receptor (beta chain). Its antigen remains unknown. A read error may explain this, as a much larger clone is one base away. The CDR3 length is 13 residues. Germline V CDR1 and CDR2: ENHRY, SYGVKD. The data originate from a study of T-cell reconstitution after alpha-beta-depleted transplantation in children. Findings and limits, study-wide: By about two months after transplant, alpha-beta T cells reportedly arose from several hundred graft clones that had expanded. For some patients, TCRbeta diversity was high at day 60 because of recipient T cells and thymic progenitors that survived.

The library targeted TCRbeta and was prepared with unique molecular identifiers. TCRdb re-derived calls from the PCR reads in MiXCR, one entry per CDR3 protein. The data show under 300,000 distinct CDR3 sequences, roughly 11% seen once. The gene calls are TRBV10-3 and TRBJ2-7; the D gene is possibly TRBD2 (6 bases). The sequenced sample was peripheral blood, obtained 180 days after TCRalphabeta/CD19-depleted stem cell transplant. This sequence was found in a male patient between 2 and 15 years old who had a stem cell transplant for chronic granulomatous disease, so the T cells may come from the graft donor. The CDR3 sequence is CAISEVERREQSF. In DNA, the CDR3 is TGTGCCATCAGTGAAGTGGAGCGCCGGGAGCAGTCCTTC.